This T cell receptor (beta chain) emerged from a study of blood T cell repertoires in COVID-19. Assay: immunoSEQ multiplex PCR; the TCRdb copy retains only in-frame clones and omits some. The table records some 200,000 clones, 60% to 85% of them present only once. The CDR3 is 13 residues long. The germline CDR1 and CDR2 sequences are MNHNS and SASEGT. The V end was cut by 0 bases, the J end by 1 base, with 4 bases between. This sequence joins TRBV6-1 and TRBJ2-7, with unresolved D. The receptor was isolated from a woman in her sixties or seventies with acute or convalescent COVID-19. Sequences were obtained from peripheral blood. CDR3 sequence: CASSEAVSYEQYF. The CDR3 DNA sequence: TGTGCCAGCAGTGAAGCCGTTTCCTACGAGCAGTACTTC.